The entry below gives a single T cell receptor (beta chain) sequence along with its context. In the study's own analysis: Reference gene primers were amplified, and this amplification served to estimate nucleated cell counts. The table came from immunoSEQ multiplex PCR; TCRdb's copy has only in-frame clones and leaves some out. The V and J calls and clone size come from that table; D and trimming were worked out from the DNA. The sample has roughly 50,000 clones, 90% seen once. The data stem from a study of blood T cell repertoires in COVID-19. Study details: Sites across the United States, Italy and Spain contributed samples from acute and convalescent COVID-19.

The CDR3 runs 16 residues. V was trimmed by 4 bases and J by 5 bases, leaving 20 bases between them. Germline lookup yields CDR1 MNHEY and CDR2 SVGAGI. V usage is TRBV6-5 and J usage is TRBJ2-5; D unresolved. This clonotype was sampled from a woman aged 35 to 49 with active COVID-19. The sample was peripheral blood. The CDR3 protein is CASSSRLVSGVETQYF. In nucleotides, the CDR3 is TGTGCCAGCAGTTCCCGCCTAGTGAGTGGAGTGGAGACCCAGTACTTC.